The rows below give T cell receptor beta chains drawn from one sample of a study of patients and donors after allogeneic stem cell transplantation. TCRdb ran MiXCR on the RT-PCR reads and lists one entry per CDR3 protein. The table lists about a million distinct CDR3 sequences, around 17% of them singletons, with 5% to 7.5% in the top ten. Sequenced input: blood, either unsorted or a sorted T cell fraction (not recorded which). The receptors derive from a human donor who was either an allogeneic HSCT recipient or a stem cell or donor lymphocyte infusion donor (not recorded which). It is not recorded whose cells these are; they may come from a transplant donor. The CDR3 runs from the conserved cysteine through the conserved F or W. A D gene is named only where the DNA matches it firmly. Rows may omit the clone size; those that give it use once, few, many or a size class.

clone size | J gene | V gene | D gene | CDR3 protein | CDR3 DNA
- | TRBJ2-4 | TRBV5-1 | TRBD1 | CASSVDRAGNIQYF | TGCGCCAGCAGCGTGGACAGGGCGGGGAACATTCAGTACTTC
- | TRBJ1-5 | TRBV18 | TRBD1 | CASSAGTGNNQPQHF | TGTGCCAGCTCAGCCGGGACAGGGAACAATCAGCCCCAGCATTTT
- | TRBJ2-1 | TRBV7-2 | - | CASSQDYSRPNEQFF | TGTGCCAGCAGCCAGGACTATAGTAGGCCTAATGAGCAGTTCTTC
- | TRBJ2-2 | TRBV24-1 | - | CATSDLRGSDGELFF | TGTGCCACCAGTGATTTACGGGGTTCTGACGGGGAGCTGTTTTTT
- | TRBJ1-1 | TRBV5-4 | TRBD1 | CASSFTGGGMTRRHTEAFF | TGTGCCAGCAGCTTCACAGGGGGCGGAATGACGAGAAGACACACTGAAGCTTTCTTT
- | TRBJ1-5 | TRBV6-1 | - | CASSRRGHSNQPQHF | TGTGCCAGCAGCCGACGCGGACATAGCAATCAGCCCCAGCATTTT
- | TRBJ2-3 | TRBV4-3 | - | CASSPTGREADTQYF | TGCGCCAGCAGCCCGACAGGGAGGGAAGCAGATACGCAGTATTTT
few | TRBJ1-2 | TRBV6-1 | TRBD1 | CASRPGQGSHGYTF | TGTGCCAGCAGACCGGGACAGGGTTCTCATGGCTACACCTTC
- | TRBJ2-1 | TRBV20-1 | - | CSASNGTYNEQFF | TGCAGTGCTAGCAACGGAACCTACAATGAGCAGTTCTTC
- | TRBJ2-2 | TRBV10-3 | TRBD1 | CAIRGTGGGELFF | TGTGCCATCAGAGGGACAGGCGGCGGGGAGCTGTTTTTT
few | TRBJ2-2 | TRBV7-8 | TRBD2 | CASSGLLAGANTGELFF | TGTGCCAGCAGCGGGTTGTTAGCGGGCGCGAACACCGGGGAGCTGTTTTTT
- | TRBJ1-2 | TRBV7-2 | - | CASSRDPGPPRGYTF | TGTGCCAGCAGCCGAGATCCGGGACCTCCGAGGGGCTACACCTTC
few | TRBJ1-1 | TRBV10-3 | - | CAISESPSNEAFF | TGTGCCATCAGTGAGTCCCCCTCGAATGAAGCTTTCTTT
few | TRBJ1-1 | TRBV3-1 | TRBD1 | CASSQGDRKNTEAFF | TGTGCCAGCAGCCAAGGGGACAGGAAGAACACTGAAGCTTTCTTT
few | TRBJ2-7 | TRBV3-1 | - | CASSRRDTSYEQYF | TGTGCCAGCAGCCGGAGGGACACCTCCTACGAGCAGTACTTC